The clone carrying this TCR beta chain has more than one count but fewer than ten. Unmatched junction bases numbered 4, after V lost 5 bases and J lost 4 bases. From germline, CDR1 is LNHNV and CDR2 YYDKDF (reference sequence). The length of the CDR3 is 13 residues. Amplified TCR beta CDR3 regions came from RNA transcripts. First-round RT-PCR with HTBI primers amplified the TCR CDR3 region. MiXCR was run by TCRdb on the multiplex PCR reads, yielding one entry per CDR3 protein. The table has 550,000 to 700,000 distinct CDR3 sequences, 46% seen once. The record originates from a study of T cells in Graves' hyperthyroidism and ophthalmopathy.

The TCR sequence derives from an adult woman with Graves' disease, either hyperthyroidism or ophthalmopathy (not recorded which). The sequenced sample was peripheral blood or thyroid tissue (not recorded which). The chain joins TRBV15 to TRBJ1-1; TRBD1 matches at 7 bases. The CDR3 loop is CATSGDRVTEAFF. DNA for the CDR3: TGTGCCACCAGCGGTGACAGGGTCACTGAAGCTTTCTTT.